This TCR beta chain comes out of a study of CD8 T cells in ankylosing spondylitis. Broader study findings: Significant enrichment of disease-linked clones was reported in matched ankylosing spondylitis synovial fluid. Past studies reported some motif variants in reactive arthritis synovial fluid and blood. A TCR beta motif made of several highly homologous variants seemed typical of ankylosing spondylitis blood.

Preparation of TCR beta libraries was done by quantitative 5'-RACE with molecular barcodes. TCRdb redid the calling of the 5' RACE reads with MiXCR, one entry per CDR3 protein. This sample has over 100,000 distinct CDR3 sequences, with approximately 6.8% found just once. This clonotype was counted at least ten times. Antigen unknown. This TCR came from a male donor with ankylosing spondylitis or in good health (not recorded which). Material for sequencing was blood, either unsorted or a sorted T cell fraction (not recorded which).

CDR3 nucleotides: TGTGCCAGTCAGCGGGATTTAACCTACGAGCAGTACTTC. Amino acids: CASQRDLTYEQYF. The chain joins TRBV10-3 to TRBJ2-7; 7 nucleotides match TRBD2. The trim removed 10 bases at V and 2 bases at J, leaving 8 bases unmatched. The germline gives CDR1 ENHRY, CDR2 SYGVKD. This CDR3 has 13 amino acids.